This T cell receptor beta chain was sequenced during a study of graft-versus-host responses after intestinal transplantation. Background on the study: Multivisceral, liver-intestinal, or isolated intestinal grafts were transplanted into recipients. Study-level points and caveats: Researchers found GvH clones in recipient marrow, and some showed up first in ileum or blood. Allografts from individuals with graft-donor T cell macrochimerism displayed high graft-versus-host to host-versus-graft clonal ratios.

Clones were sequenced by immunoSEQ multiplex PCR, and TCRdb holds only the in-frame ones, with some missing. The table shows tens of thousands of clones, with 91% occurring only once. On this clone itself: What it binds is not known.

The germline V gene encodes CDR1 SNHLY and CDR2 FYNNEI. The CDR3 consists of 13 residues. The material was unstimulated CD4+ T cells sorted from spleen or lymph node cells, obtained before transplant. This rearrangement joins TRBV2 to TRBJ2-5, with 7 bases matching TRBD2. The assigned J gene may be wrong: the sequence end matches TRBJ2-7 better. The TCR originated in a human donor who was the organ donor for an intestinal transplant. The CDR3: CASLPAGYYEQYF. CDR3 nucleotides: TGTGCCAGCCTCCCAGCGGGATACTACGAGCAGTACTTC.